One sample yielded the 24 T cell receptor beta chains listed below, sequenced in a study of control samples from healthy donors and cancer patients. TCRdb's copy holds only in-frame clones and misses some; the assay was immunoSEQ multiplex PCR. Of 45,000 to 60,000 clones listed, approximately 80% are singletons. The sample taken for sequencing was blood. The source is a man between 70 and 80 years old in good health.

The rearrangement links TRBV7-9 to TRBJ1-1; possible D gene TRBD1, 5 bases. There are 15 residues in the CDR3. The V end lost 3 bases, the J end lost 1 base, and 12 bases lay between the germline ends. Per germline, CDR1 SEHNR and CDR2 FQNEAQ (reference sequence). The CDR3 loop is CASSLVDISNTEAFF. CDR3 DNA sequence: TGTGCCAGCAGCTTGGTGGACATTTCGAACACTGAAGCTTTCTTT. The entire variable domain, with the rest obtained from reference TRBV7-9 and TRBJ1-1, is as follows: DTGVSQNPRHKITKRGQNVTFRCDPISEHNRLYWYRQTLGQGPEFLTYFQNEAQLEKSRLLSDRFSAERPKGSFSTLEIQRTEQGDSAMYLCASSLVDISNTEAFFGQGTRLTVV.

In its sample, this clone was seen once. The chain uses TRBV3-1 (or the pseudogene TRBV3-2) and TRBJ1-1; D gene ambiguous. The CDR3 has 14 residues. Germline CDR1 is LGHDT and CDR2 is YNNKEL (reference sequence). V was trimmed by 5 bases and J by 5 bases, leaving 15 bases between them. CDR3 in amino acids: CASSFSGVGTEAFF. CDR3 nucleotide sequence: TGTGCCAGCAGCTTTTCAGGAGTGGGTACTGAAGCTTTCTTT.

The chain combines TRBV9 with TRBJ1-2; TRBD1 is a possible D gene (6 bases). From germline, CDR1 is SGDLS and CDR2 YYNGEE. The CDR3 length is 15 residues. Trimming stripped 5 bases from V and 0 bases from J, with 14 bases between. This CDR3 is CASSPGTTSNYGYTF. The CDR3 nucleotides read TGTGCCAGCAGTCCCGGGACAACCTCTAACTATGGCTACACCTTC.

The chain joins TRBV11-2 to TRBJ2-1; TRBD2 agrees at 13 bases. This CDR3 has 16 residues. Germline trimming cut 2 bases from V and 7 bases from J; bases unmatched to any gene: 5. CDR1 is SGHAT and CDR2 is FQNNGV in the germline V gene. In DNA form, the CDR3 reads TGTGCCAGCAGCTTAACCGGACTAGCGGGAGTTAATGAGCAGTTCTTC. Its translation is CASSLTGLAGVNEQFF. The full variable domain, its missing parts supplied by reference TRBV11-2 and TRBJ2-1, is EAGVAQSPRYKIIEKRQSVAFWCNPISGHATLYWYQQILGQGPKLLIQFQNNGVVDDSQLPKDRFSAERLKGVDSTLKIQPAKLEDSAVYLCASSLTGLAGVNEQFFGPGTRLTVL.

Comments on this clone: Other nucleotide sequences in the sample specify the same CDR3. The chain employs TRBV28 and TRBJ2-3; 8 positions match TRBD1. CDR3 length: 14 residues. Germline V lookup: CDR1 MDHEN, CDR2 SYDVKM. V trimming: 2 bases; J trimming: 5 bases; junction bases outside the gene matches: 3. In DNA form, the CDR3 reads TGTGCCAGCAGTTTACAGGGGGCTGGAGATACGCAGTATTTT. It codes for CASSLQGAGDTQYF.

The gene calls are TRBV7-2 and TRBJ1-6, with D possibly matching TRBD1 (5 bases). The CDR3 extends over 13 amino acids. V gave up 5 bases and J gave up 14 bases, with 16 bases separating them. The germline CDR1 and CDR2 sequences are SGHTA and FQGNSA. CDR3 in amino acids: CASSPTQGGALHF. The CDR3 nucleotides read TGTGCCAGCAGCCCAACGCAGGGAGGAGCCCTCCACTTT.

CDR3 loop: CATSGGGQYSNQPQHF. The CDR3 coding sequence is TGTGCCACCAGCGGTGGGGGACAGTATAGCAATCAGCCCCAGCATTTT. The chain carries TRBV15 and TRBJ1-5; TRBD1 aligns across 7 bases. Germline values: CDR1 LNHNV, CDR2 YYDKDF (reference sequence). The length of the CDR3 is 16 residues. The J segment lost 0 bases and the V segment lost 5 bases, leaving 7 bases of the junction unmatched.

This clone was found once. The rearrangement uses TRBV11-2 and TRBJ2-4, with TRBD2 matching 15 bases. V trimming: 7 bases; J trimming: 1 base; junction bases outside the gene matches: 5. The CDR3 is made up of 17 amino acids. Looked up from germline, CDR1 is SGHAT and CDR2 is FQNNGV. The CDR3 sequence is CASTLGLAGGAKNIQYF. For the CDR3, the DNA is TGTGCCAGCACTCTAGGACTAGCGGGGGGGGCCAAAAACATTCAGTACTTC.

This sequence joins TRBV7-9 and TRBJ1-1; D is perhaps TRBD1 (6 bases). V was clipped by 5 bases and J by 1 base, with 14 bases between them. There are 15 residues in the CDR3. From germline, CDR1 is SEHNR and CDR2 FQNEAQ (reference sequence). CDR3: CASSEQGGENTEAFF. CDR3 nucleotides: TGTGCCAGCAGCGAACAGGGAGGCGAGAACACTGAAGCTTTCTTT.

This clone has more than one count but fewer than ten. The CDR3, as DNA: TGCGCCAGCAGCTTGGGGTCAGGGGTCGAGGTCTACACCTTC. Translation: CASSLGSGVEVYTF. The chain has TRBV5-1 and TRBJ1-2, with D possibly being TRBD1 (6 bases). Germline V gives CDR1 SGHRS, CDR2 YFSETQ. The CDR3 loop spans 14 amino acids. The V end was cut by 0 bases, the J end by 10 bases, with 16 bases between.

This clone is termed medium-sized. V gene TRBV28 combines with J gene TRBJ2-7; 12 bases are shared with TRBD1. This CDR3 has 16 residues. Germline CDR1 and CDR2: MDHEN and SYDVKM. Losses at the gene ends were 6 bases for V and 4 bases for J; bases not matched to a gene: 10. The DNA for the CDR3 is TGTGCCAGCAGCGGGCCGGGACAGGGGGCACTGTACGAGCAGTACTTC. Protein: CASSGPGQGALYEQYF.

J is TRBJ1-6 and V is TRBV11-3; 7 bases fit TRBD1. After removal of 1 base from V and 4 bases from J, the junction contained 7 bases not matched to a gene. Germline V gene sequence: CDR1 SGHNT, CDR2 YENEEA. CDR3 size: 17 residues. The DNA of the CDR3 is TGTGCCAGCAGCTTAGCCCCTCCAGGGGGATATAATTCACCCCTCCACTTT. This sequence encodes CASSLAPPGGYNSPLHF. The whole variable domain, filled in from reference TRBV11-3 and TRBJ1-6, reads EAGVVQSPRYKIIEKKQPVAFWCNPISGHNTLYWYLQNLGQGPELLIRYENEEAVDDSQLPKDRFSAERLKGVDSTLKIQPAELGDSAVYLCASSLAPPGGYNSPLHFGNGTRLTVT.

The chain links TRBV7-2 to TRBJ2-3; D is tentatively TRBD1 or TRBD2 (5 bases each). Trimming cost V 2 bases and J 4 bases, with 13 bases left between them. The CDR3 has 15 residues. CDR1 and CDR2 (germline): SGHTA, FQGNSA. CDR3 sequence (DNA): TGTGCCAGCAGCTTACACGGGGCCATGGCAGATACGCAGTATTTT. Protein: CASSLHGAMADTQYF. The full variable domain, in which reference TRBV7-2 and TRBJ2-3 provide the parts outside the CDR3, is GAGVSQSPSNKVTEKGKDVELRCDPISGHTALYWYRQSLGQGLEFLIYFQGNSAPDKSGLPSDRFSAERTGGSVSTLTIQRTQQEDSAVYLCASSLHGAMADTQYFGPGTRLTVL.

The gene calls are TRBV28 and TRBJ1-1, with D uncertain. There are 13 residues in the CDR3. The ends were cut back, 1 base at V and 1 base at J, with 4 bases in the middle. Germline CDR1 and CDR2: MDHEN and SYDVKM. CDR3 bases: TGTGCCAGCAGTTTATTACAGAACACTGAAGCTTTCTTT. This translates into CASSLLQNTEAFF.

The chain carries TRBV3-1 (or the pseudogene TRBV3-2) and TRBJ1-2; 11 bases line up with TRBD1. The germline V gene encodes CDR1 LGHDT and CDR2 YNNKEL (reference sequence). Unmatched junction bases numbered 4, after V lost 4 bases and J lost 6 bases. This CDR3 has 14 amino acids. This chain's CDR3 is CASSRRTGGDGYTF. The CDR3 nucleotides are TGTGCCAGCAGCCGCCGGACAGGGGGCGATGGCTACACCTTC.

The chain is built from TRBV10-3 and TRBJ2-2; TRBD1 matches 9 bases. CDR3 size: 13 residues. The germline CDR1 and CDR2 sequences are ENHRY and SYGVKD. V shed 4 bases and J 6 bases; nucleotides not matched to a gene: 0. Here the CDR3 DNA reads TGTGCCATCAGTGGACAGGGGGCCGGGGAGCTGTTTTTT. It is translated as CAISGQGAGELFF.

The V gene is TRBV19, the J gene TRBJ1-5; D may be TRBD1 (6 bases). V lost 6 bases and J 1 base, leaving 13 bases between the germline ends. The V gene's germline CDR1 is LNHDA and CDR2 SQIVND (reference sequence). The CDR3 totals 15 residues. CDR3 region: CASRSGTLSNQPQHF. The DNA for the CDR3 is TGTGCCAGTAGGTCCGGGACACTGAGCAATCAGCCCCAGCATTTT. The full variable domain, with the rest looked up from reference TRBV19 and TRBJ1-5, is DGGITQSPKYLFRKEGQNVTLSCEQNLNHDAMYWYRQDPGQGLRLIYYSQIVNDFQKGDIAEGYSVSREKKESFPLTVTSAQKNPTAFYLCASRSGTLSNQPQHFGDGTRLSIL.

V and J are TRBV5-1 and TRBJ2-2, with no clear D. The CDR3 has 12 amino acids. V gave up 4 bases and J gave up 7 bases, with 8 bases separating them. Germline V gene sequence: CDR1 SGHRS, CDR2 YFSETQ. As DNA, the CDR3 is TGCGCCAGCAGCGAGTTAAACGGGGAGCTGTTTTTT. It encodes CASSELNGELFF.

The chain recombines TRBV3-1 (or the pseudogene TRBV3-2) with TRBJ1-6, with D tentatively TRBD1 (5 bases). Germline CDR1 is LGHDT and CDR2 is YNNKEL (reference sequence). The ends were cut back, 1 base at V and 8 bases at J, with 9 bases in the middle. The CDR3 totals 14 residues. CDR3 nucleotides: TGTGCCAGCAGCCAAGTAGGAGGGGATTCACCCCTCCACTTT. Translation gives CASSQVGGDSPLHF.

The chain has TRBV29-1 and TRBJ2-5; TRBD1 matches at 7 bases. Trimming cost V 6 bases and J 4 bases; bases outside gene matches: 8. Germline V gene data show CDR1 as SQVTM and CDR2 as ANQGSEA. The CDR3 length is 13 residues. The CDR3 DNA reads as TGCAGCGTCACTACAGGGGATCTAGAGACCCAGTACTTC. This sequence encodes CSVTTGDLETQYF.

The rearrangement joins TRBV28 to TRBJ1-6; 8 bases fit TRBD1. The V gene end was trimmed by 3 bases and the J gene end by 10 bases; junction bases not matched to a gene: 5. The germline gives CDR1 MDHEN, CDR2 SYDVKM. The CDR3 sequence is 14 residues long. Written as DNA, the CDR3 is TGTGCCAGCAGTTTTTGGACAGGGAACTCACCCCTCCACTTT. Protein sequence: CASSFWTGNSPLHF. Combining the CDR3 with reference TRBV28 and TRBJ1-6 gives the whole variable domain DVKVTQSSRYLVKRTGEKVFLECVQDMDHENMFWYRQDPGLGLRLIYFSYDVKMKEKGDIPEGYSVSREKKERFSLILESASTNQTSMYLCASSFWTGNSPLHFGNGTRLTVT.

The chain joins TRBV7-2 to TRBJ1-5; no reliable D call. Germline CDR1 SGHTA, CDR2 FQGNSA. The germline V and J ends were trimmed by 5 bases and 3 bases, with 8 bases remaining between them. The CDR3 covers 13 residues. CDR3 region: CASSGASNQPQHF. In DNA form, the CDR3 reads TGTGCCAGCAGCGGAGCGTCCAATCAGCCCCAGCATTTT.

This chain links TRBV10-3 with TRBJ1-1; 7 nucleotides align to TRBD1. Germline V CDR1 and CDR2: ENHRY, SYGVKD. This CDR3 contains 14 residues. J was trimmed by 5 bases and V by 3 bases; bases with no gene match: 6. CDR3 region: CAISDPTGITEAFF. The CDR3 nucleotides read TGTGCCATCAGTGACCCGACAGGGATAACTGAAGCTTTCTTT.

This clone was detected a few times. The V call is TRBV6-5, the J call TRBJ2-1, with a weak D call TRBD2 (5 bases). The CDR3 spans 12 residues. CDR1 and CDR2 from the germline V gene are MNHEY and SVGAGI. Trimming cost V 10 bases and J 4 bases, with 11 bases left between them. The CDR3 bases are TGTGCCACCTGGCCGGGATACAATGAGCAGTTCTTC. As protein: CATWPGYNEQFF.